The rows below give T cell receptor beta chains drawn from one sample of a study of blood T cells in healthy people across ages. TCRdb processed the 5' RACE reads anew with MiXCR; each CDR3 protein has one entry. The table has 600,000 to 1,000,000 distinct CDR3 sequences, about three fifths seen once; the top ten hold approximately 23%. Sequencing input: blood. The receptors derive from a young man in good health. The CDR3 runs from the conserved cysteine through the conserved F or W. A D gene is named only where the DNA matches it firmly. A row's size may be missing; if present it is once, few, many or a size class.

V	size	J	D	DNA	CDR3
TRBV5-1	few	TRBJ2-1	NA	TGCGCCAGCAGCTTGCGAGGTCAGAGCAATGAGCAGTTCTTC	CASSLRGQSNEQFF
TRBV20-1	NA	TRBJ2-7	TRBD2	TGCAGCGTAAGGCTAGCGGGTTCCTACGAGCAGTACTTC	CSVRLAGSYEQYF
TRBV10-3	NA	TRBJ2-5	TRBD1	TGTGCCATCAGTGAGCCACAGGGGGCCAGGGAGACCCAGTACTTC	CAISEPQGARETQYF
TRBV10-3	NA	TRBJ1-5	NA	TGTGCCATCAGTGAGTCAGGACGCGGTAGCAATCAGCCCCAGCATTTT	CAISESGRGSNQPQHF
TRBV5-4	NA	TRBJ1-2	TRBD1	TGTGCCAGCAGCCGGACAGGGGGTGAGGATGGCTACACCTTC	CASSRTGGEDGYTF
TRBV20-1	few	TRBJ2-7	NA	TGCAGTGCCATAGGGCCCGCTGTCCCTATCTCCTACGAGCAGTACTTC	CSAIGPAVPISYEQYF
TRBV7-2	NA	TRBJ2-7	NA	TGTGCCAGCAGCTTTTGGTCCGGCGGAGGGGAGCAGTACTTC	CASSFWSGGGEQYF
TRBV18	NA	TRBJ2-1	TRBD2	TGTGCCAGCTCATCCGGGACTAGCGGGACCAAACGCTACAATGAGCAGTTCTTC	CASSSGTSGTKRYNEQFF
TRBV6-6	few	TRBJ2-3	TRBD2	TGTGCCAGCAGTTACTCGATGGTAGCGGGGGCTGTAGATACGCAGTATTTT	CASSYSMVAGAVDTQYF
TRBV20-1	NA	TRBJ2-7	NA	TGCAGTGCTAGAAGGGAGTGGGGATACAATGAGCAGTACTTC	CSARREWGYNEQYF
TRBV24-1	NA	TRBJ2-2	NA	TGTGCCACCAGTGATGAGAACACCGGGGAGCTGTTTTTT	CATSDENTGELFF
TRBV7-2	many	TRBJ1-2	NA	TGTGCCAGCAGCGTAGGGGATCCCAATGGCTACACCTTC	CASSVGDPNGYTF
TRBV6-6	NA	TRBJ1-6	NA	TGTGCTAGCAGTTCCGTATCAACAGGGAGGCATTTTTCACCCCTCCACTTT	CASSSVSTGRHFSPLHF
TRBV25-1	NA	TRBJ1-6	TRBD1	TGTGCCAGCAACGGACAGGGTAGTTCACCCCTCCACTTT	CASNGQGSSPLHF
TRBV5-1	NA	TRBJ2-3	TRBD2	TGCGCCAGCAGCTCGGGTTTGGGACTAGCGGGCACAGATACGCAGTATTTT	CASSSGLGLAGTDTQYF
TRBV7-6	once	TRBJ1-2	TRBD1	TGTGCCAGCAGCTCCGTCAGGGACAGAAAAGGTGGCTACACCTTC	CASSSVRDRKGGYTF
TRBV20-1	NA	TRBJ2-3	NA	TGCAGTGCTACGGGAGATTCGGATACGCAGTATTTT	CSATGDSDTQYF
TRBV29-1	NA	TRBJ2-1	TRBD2	TGCAGCGTTGACAGGGCGGGAGACCCGGGGAGTAAGCAGTTCTTC	CSVDRAGDPGSKQFF
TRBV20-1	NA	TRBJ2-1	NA	TGCAGTGCTAGAGTATACCAAGCTTGGTACAATGAGCAGTTCTTC	CSARVYQAWYNEQFF
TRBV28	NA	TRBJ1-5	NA	TGTGCCAGCAGTCGGGACACCCCCAATCAGCCCCAGCATTTT	CASSRDTPNQPQHF
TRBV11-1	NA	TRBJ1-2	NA	TGTGCCAGCAGCTTGCGGGAGTTCCCCTATGGCTACACCTTC	CASSLREFPYGYTF
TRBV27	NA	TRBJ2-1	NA	TGTGCCAGCAGTTTAGGTGGCCCTACCTACAAGGAGCAGTTCTTC	CASSLGGPTYKEQFF
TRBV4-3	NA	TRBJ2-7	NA	TGCGCCAGCAGCCAAGAGTGGGCGGGTGAGTTCTCCCCCTACGAGCAGTACTTC	CASSQEWAGEFSPYEQYF
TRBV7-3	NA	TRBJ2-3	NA	TGTGCCAGCAGTTGGACGAACACAGATACGCAGTATTTT	CASSWTNTDTQYF
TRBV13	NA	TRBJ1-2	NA	TGTGCCAGCAGCTTCTACAGAGCTAACTATGGCTACACCTTC	CASSFYRANYGYTF
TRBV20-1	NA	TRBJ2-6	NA	TGCAGTGCTCCCCACGATGGCTCTGGGGCCAACGTCCTGACTTTC	CSAPHDGSGANVLTF
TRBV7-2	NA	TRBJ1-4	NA	TGTACCAGCAGCTCCGCGGCCGATAAACTGTTTTTT	CTSSSAADKLFF
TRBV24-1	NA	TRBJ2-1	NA	TGTGCCACCAGTGATGCCCACGGGGCGAGGGCCATAAATGAGCAGTTCTTC	CATSDAHGARAINEQFF
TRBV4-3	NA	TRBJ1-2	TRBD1	TGCGCCAGCAGCCAAGATCGACGAGGGGGCGTCTTCGGCTACACCTTC	CASSQDRRGGVFGYTF
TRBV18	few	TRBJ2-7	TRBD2	TGTGCCAGCAGCCAAGGACTGTCTAGCGGGGGGTTCCGCCTCTACGAGCAGTACTTC	CASSQGLSSGGFRLYEQYF
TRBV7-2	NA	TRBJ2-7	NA	TGTGCCAGCAGCTTACGGGGGGCGGCATACGAGCAGTACTTC	CASSLRGAAYEQYF
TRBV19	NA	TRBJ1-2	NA	TGTGCCAGTAACCCGGGCGGGAACTATGGCTACACCTTC	CASNPGGNYGYTF
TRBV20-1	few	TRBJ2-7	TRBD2	TGCAGTGCTAGGGAACTAGCGGGGGGCCCCTACGAGCAGTACTTC	CSARELAGGPYEQYF
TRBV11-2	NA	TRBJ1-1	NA	TGTGCCACTGCAGGAGACACTGAAGCTTTCTTT	CATAGDTEAFF
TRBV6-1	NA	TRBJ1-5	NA	TGTGCCAGCTCCGCGCAAATGCTAAATCAGCCCCAGCATTTT	CASSAQMLNQPQHF
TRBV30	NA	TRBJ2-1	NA	TGTGCCTCCCCAGACGTATTGAGGTACAATGAGCAGTTCTTC	CASPDVLRYNEQFF